This T cell receptor (beta chain) was recorded in a study of T cell repertoires in cytomegalovirus infection. TCRdb called the reads again in MiXCR, with one record for every CDR3 protein. Of 200,000 or so distinct CDR3 sequences listed, roughly a fifth are singletons. CDR3 size: 14 residues. CDR1 and CDR2 (germline): MNHEY, SVGAGI. Trimming pared 6 bases from V and 6 bases from J, leaving 17 bases between. The V gene is TRBV6-5, the J gene TRBJ1-2; the D is unclear. Material: PBMCs. The sequence was collected from a human donor in good health (CMV status not recorded). Some clones in this sample may be carry-over from other donors' samples. DNA for the CDR3: TGTGCCAGCAGACACCCTCCTGGGGAGGATGGCTACACCTTC. Translating gives CASRHPPGEDGYTF.